This T cell receptor beta chain was identified during a study of cytomegalovirus exposure and HLA in healthy donors. Whole-study findings and limits: Per published reports, the classifier diagnosed cytomegalovirus status with high specificity and sensitivity. In vitro experiments confirmed that three CMV-associated chains were specific for CMV antigens.

About this clone itself: Its target is not known.

The primer mix had 60 Vbeta and 13 Jbeta primers. Profiling relied on immunoSEQ multiplex PCR, and the TCRdb table lists in-frame clones only, not all of them. Here the sample spans 100,000 to 150,000 clones, around 80% being singletons. The length of the CDR3 is 16 residues. J was trimmed by 5 bases and V by 3 bases; bases with no gene match: 6. Germline V gene sequence: CDR1 MNHNS, CDR2 SASEGT. The sequence was obtained from a female donor in good health and CMV-seronegative. The sample was PBMCs. The chain links TRBV6-1 to TRBJ2-5, with 13 positions matching TRBD2. The chain's CDR3 is CASSEGLAGSGETQYF. As DNA, the CDR3 is TGTGCCAGCAGTGAGGGACTAGCGGGGTCCGGGGAGACCCAGTACTTC.